The 32 T cell receptor beta chains presented below share a single source sample, sequenced in a study of spatial heterogeneity in lung cancer. Regarding the study as a whole: Within tumors, counts of expanded alpha and beta TCRs tracked tumor mutation counts.

Time point in this sample: sample taken at primary tumor resection. TCRdb ran MiXCR on the 5' RACE reads and lists one entry per CDR3 protein. The table shows more than 15,000 distinct CDR3 sequences, with 5% to 7.5% occurring only once. The antigens for these receptors are not known. The source material was lung tumor tissue, sampled at surgery. The receptors stem from a male donor with early-stage non-small cell lung cancer.

About this clonotype itself: This beta chain turned up in a library designed for alpha chains; as an off-target read, its abundance says little. V is TRBV11-3 and J is TRBJ2-2, with D perhaps matching TRBD1 or TRBD2 (6 bases each). The CDR3 length is 15 residues. V lost 3 bases to trimming and J lost 4 bases, with 12 bases between them. The germline gives CDR1 SGHNT, CDR2 YENEEA. CDR3 coding DNA: TGTGCCAGCAGCTTGGAACAGGGAGGCACCGGGGAGCTGTTTTTT. Encoded protein: CASSLEQGGTGELFF.

This clonotype came up many times. This beta chain slipped into a library made for alpha chains as a stray read, so its size is not meaningful. The chain is built from TRBV3-1 and TRBJ2-1, with D hard to call. Trimming left V 1 base short and J 13 bases short, with 11 bases between. The length of the CDR3 is 12 residues. Germline V CDR1 and CDR2: LGHDT, YNNKEL (reference sequence). CDR3 sequence: CASSQVPPSQFF. The CDR3 DNA reads as TGTGCCAGCAGCCAAGTGCCTCCATCCCAGTTCTTC.

This clonotype appeared many times. Since the library was made to target alpha chains, this beta chain is a stray read and its abundance is not meaningful. This sequence joins TRBV4-1 and TRBJ2-7; 8 bases are shared with TRBD1. V shed 3 bases and J 0 bases; nucleotides not matched to a gene: 7. The CDR3 runs 16 residues. Germline values: CDR1 MGHRA, CDR2 YSYEKL. The CDR3 DNA is TGCGCCAGCAGCCAGTTGGACAGGGTAAGCTCCTACGAGCAGTACTTC. This sequence encodes CASSQLDRVSSYEQYF.

On this clonotype itself: Because this beta chain is a stray read in a library intended to capture alpha chains, its abundance should not be given much weight. The chain's CDR3 is CASSLIVSLSPLHF. Here the CDR3 DNA reads TGTGCCAGCAGTTTGATCGTCAGCCTTTCACCCCTCCACTTT. V and J are TRBV27 and TRBJ1-6; D unresolved. Deletions cut 3 bases from V and 9 bases from J, with 12 bases between. The CDR3 consists of 14 residues. Germline V gene data show CDR1 as MNHEY and CDR2 as SMNVEV (reference sequence).

The sample holds many counts of this clonotype. With the library built for alpha chains, this beta chain is off target and its frequency is not meaningful. The chain recombines TRBV28 with TRBJ2-7; D is ambiguous. V lost 5 bases and J lost 2, with 4 bases in between. Germline V gene lookup returns CDR1 MDHEN and CDR2 SYDVKM. This CDR3 contains 11 residues. Here the CDR3 DNA reads TGTGCCAGCAGTCTCACCTACGAGCAGTACTTC. It is translated as CASSLTYEQYF.

This clonotype was found many times. With the library built for alpha chains, this beta chain is off target and its frequency is not meaningful. The rearrangement joins TRBV10-3 to TRBJ2-5, with TRBD1 matching 8 bases. CDR3 length equals 15 residues. CDR1 and CDR2 (germline): ENHRY, SYGVKD. Unmatched junction bases numbered 6, after V lost 2 bases and J lost 4 bases. The CDR3 sequence is CAISEGQGTGETQYF. In DNA form, the CDR3 reads TGTGCCATCAGTGAGGGACAGGGAACGGGAGAGACCCAGTACTTC.

This clonotype was counted ten times or more. Because this beta chain is a stray read in a library intended to capture alpha chains, its abundance should not be given much weight. For the CDR3, the DNA is TGTGCCAGCAGAGACAGGGCTAACTATGGCTACACCTTC. Its protein product is CASRDRANYGYTF. The chain employs TRBV12-3 or TRBV12-4 and TRBJ1-2; TRBD1 matches at 7 bases. Germline trimming cut 6 bases from V and 0 bases from J; bases unmatched to any gene: 1. CDR3 length equals 13 residues.

In its sample, this clonotype was seen many times. Being off target in a library aimed at alpha chains, this beta chain has a size of little meaning. The CDR3 is CASSLEDWNNEQFF. The CDR3 region has the DNA TGCGCCAGCAGCTTGGAGGACTGGAACAATGAGCAGTTCTTC. This rearrangement joins TRBV5-1 to TRBJ2-1, with TRBD2 as a possible D gene (5 bases). The CDR3 sequence is 14 residues long. CDR1 and CDR2 (germline): SGHRS, YFSETQ. Trimming shortened V by 0 bases and J by 5 bases, and 9 bases separated the two germline ends. Full variable domain (rest looked up from reference TRBV5-1 and TRBJ2-1): KAGVTQTPRYLIKTRGQQVTLSCSPISGHRSVSWYQQTPGQGLQFLFEYFSETQRNKGNFPGRFSGRQFSNSRSEMNVSTLELGDSALYLCASSLEDWNNEQFFGPGTRLTVL.

This clonotype has a count of ten or more. This beta chain slipped into a library made for alpha chains as a stray read, so its size is not meaningful. The chain combines TRBV5-1 with TRBJ1-6; 10 nucleotides agree with TRBD1. The CDR3 has 18 residues. Germline CDR1 reads SGHRS; CDR2 reads YFSETQ. The V and J ends lost 3 bases and 7 bases, in that order; junction bases with no gene match: 13. CDR3 nucleotide sequence: TGCGCCAGCAGCTCTTCCGCCCTGGGACAGGGGTACAATTCACCCCTCCACTTT. Translation: CASSSSALGQGYNSPLHF. Full variable domain (remainder filled in from reference TRBV5-1 and TRBJ1-6): KAGVTQTPRYLIKTRGQQVTLSCSPISGHRSVSWYQQTPGQGLQFLFEYFSETQRNKGNFPGRFSGRQFSNSRSEMNVSTLELGDSALYLCASSSSALGQGYNSPLHFGNGTRLTVT.

The sample holds many counts of this clonotype. This beta chain appears as a stray read in a library generated for alpha chains; its size is not informative. The V and J genes are TRBV5-1 and TRBJ1-6, with 7 bases lining up with TRBD1. With 4 bases clipped from V and 10 bases from J, the junction kept 8 bases outside the gene matches. This CDR3 region has 14 residues. CDR1 and CDR2 from the germline V gene are SGHRS and YFSETQ. Here the CDR3 reads CASSRDRAESPLHF. DNA of the CDR3: TGCGCCAGCAGCAGGGACAGAGCGGAATCACCCCTCCACTTT.

Details on this clonotype: Since it is a stray read in a library aimed at alpha chains, this beta chain has a size that is not meaningful. The genes are TRBV2 and TRBJ2-3, with 7 positions matching TRBD2. Per germline, CDR1 SNHLY and CDR2 FYNNEI. The CDR3 covers 14 residues. Unmatched junction bases numbered 4, after V lost 7 bases and J lost 0 bases. CDR3 loop: CASMASGSTDTQYF. The CDR3 coding sequence is TGTGCCAGCATGGCTAGCGGTAGCACAGATACGCAGTATTTT. Full variable domain (remainder filled in from reference TRBV2 and TRBJ2-3): EPEVTQTPSHQVTQMGQEVILRCVPISNHLYFYWYRQILGQKVEFLVSFYNNEISEKSEIFDDQFSVERPDGSNFTLKIRSTKLEDSAMYFCASMASGSTDTQYFGPGTRLTVL.

This clonotype was picked up many times. Within a library made for alpha chains, this beta chain is off target, and its count is uninformative. The chain combines TRBV5-1 with TRBJ2-5; perhaps TRBD1 as D (6 bases). The CDR3 spans 13 residues. V was trimmed by 4 bases and J by 2 bases, leaving 9 bases between them. Germline CDR1 is SGHRS and CDR2 is YFSETQ. CDR3 nucleotides: TGCGCCAGCAGCCCGGACAGACAAGAGACCCAGTACTTC. It translates to CASSPDRQETQYF.

This clonotype was counted many times. This beta chain is off target for a library built for alpha chains, so its abundance means little. The chain links TRBV28 to TRBJ2-7; 8 bases map to TRBD2. CDR1 and CDR2 from the germline V gene are MDHEN and SYDVKM. V was pared by 5 bases and J by 3 bases, with 12 bases of the junction left unmatched. The CDR3 sequence is 16 residues long. The CDR3 spells CASSPRGGSRVYEQYF. CDR3 sequence (DNA): TGTGCCAGCAGTCCCCGGGGGGGCAGCCGGGTCTACGAGCAGTACTTC.

This clonotype has a count of ten or more. This beta chain came through as a stray read in a library set up for alpha chains, and its size says little. As DNA, the CDR3 is TGTGCCAGCAGACTGACAGGGTCTGGGGCCAACGTCCTGACTTTC. It codes for CASRLTGSGANVLTF. This chain uses TRBV3-1 with TRBJ2-6; TRBD1 agrees at 7 bases. The germline V gene has CDR1 LGHDT and CDR2 YNNKEL (reference sequence). V lost 6 bases, J lost 1 base, and 3 bases stayed unmatched. The CDR3 consists of 15 residues.

This clonotype was seen at least ten times. A library prepared for alpha chains yielded this beta chain as an off-target read; its size is of little meaning. This chain links TRBV7-9 with TRBJ1-4; 7 positions match TRBD1. The V gene end was trimmed by 2 bases and the J gene end by 4 bases; junction bases not matched to a gene: 4. This CDR3 is built from 15 residues. The germline gives CDR1 SEHNR, CDR2 FQNEAQ (reference sequence). The CDR3 DNA reads TGTGCCAGCAGCTTAAGACAGGGAAATAATGAAAAACTGTTTTTT. Amino acid sequence: CASSLRQGNNEKLFF.

This clonotype was counted ten times or more. Because the library targeted alpha chains, this beta chain is an off-target read whose size means little. CDR3 sequence: CASSRTGTNQPQHF. The CDR3 DNA reads TGTGCCAGCAGCCGAACAGGGACCAATCAGCCCCAGCATTTT. The chain has TRBV28 and TRBJ1-5, with a possible D match to TRBD1 (6 bases). In germline, CDR1 is MDHEN, CDR2 SYDVKM. The length of the CDR3 is 14 residues. Trimming took off 6 bases at V and 3 bases at J, with 12 bases between the two ends.

Only a few counts were recorded for this clonotype. This beta chain was picked up by a library intended for alpha chains and is off target, so its count carries little meaning. The chain is built from TRBV4-3 and TRBJ1-6; possibly TRBD1 for D (5 bases). CDR1 is LGHNA, CDR2 YSLEER, per germline. Between the trimmed V and J ends, which lost 0 bases and 7 bases, there was a span of 13 bases. The CDR3 extends over 16 amino acids. The CDR3 sequence: CASSQESGGRNSPLHF. In DNA, the CDR3 is TGCGCCAGCAGCCAAGAATCCGGGGGTAGGAATTCACCCCTCCACTTT.

Note on this clonotype: The library was prepared for alpha chains; this beta chain is a stray read, so its frequency means little. V usage is TRBV6-1 and J usage is TRBJ2-3, with 10 nucleotides matching TRBD2. The CDR3 sequence is 17 residues long. The trim removed 1 base at V and 5 bases at J, leaving 9 bases unmatched. Looked up from germline, CDR1 is MNHNS and CDR2 is SASEGT. CDR3 sequence: CASSEGGLAGAGDTQYF. The DNA of the CDR3 is TGTGCCAGCAGTGAAGGAGGGCTAGCGGGAGCCGGAGATACGCAGTATTTT.

At least ten counts were recorded for this clonotype. This beta chain represents an off-target read in a library built for alpha chains; its size is of limited meaning. The chain links TRBV30 to TRBJ2-7, with a possible D match to TRBD2 (6 bases). V was clipped by 2 bases and J by 9 bases, with 14 bases between them. CDR1 and CDR2 (germline): GTSNPN, SVGIG (reference sequence). This CDR3 region has 12 residues. The CDR3 loop is CAWSPHRRAQYF. The CDR3 nucleotides are TGTGCCTGGAGTCCACACAGGAGGGCGCAGTACTTC. Based on the CDR3 plus reference TRBV30 and TRBJ2-7, the full variable domain is SQTIHQWPATLVQPVGSPLSLECTVEGTSNPNLYWYRQAAGRGLQLLFYSVGIGQISSEVPQNLSASRPQDRQFILSSKKLLLSDSGFYLCAWSPHRRAQYFGPGTRLTVT.

This clonotype was seen many times. This beta chain appears as a stray read in a library generated for alpha chains; its size is not informative. The chain carries TRBV20-1 and TRBJ1-2; weak D call: TRBD1 (6 bases). This CDR3 is built from 14 residues. V lost 0 bases to trimming and J lost 5 bases, with 13 bases between them. Per the germline V gene, CDR1 is DFQATT and CDR2 is SNEGSKA (reference sequence). In DNA, the CDR3 is TGCAGTGCTAGAGAGTCAGGGGCAGGGTATGGCTACACCTTC. Encoded protein: CSARESGAGYGYTF.

This clonotype was picked up many times. Since the library was made to target alpha chains, this beta chain is a stray read and its abundance is not meaningful. The J gene is TRBJ2-1, the V gene TRBV9; D is uncertain. Deletions cut 0 bases from V and 3 bases from J, with 7 bases between. Per germline, CDR1 SGDLS and CDR2 YYNGEE. This CDR3 is 14 amino acids long. The CDR3 sequence is CASSVGTIYNEQFF. In DNA, the CDR3 is TGTGCCAGCAGCGTAGGGACCATCTACAATGAGCAGTTCTTC.

This clonotype has a count of ten or more. Found in a library prepared for alpha chains, this beta chain is an off-target read, and its abundance has little meaning. The chain's CDR3 is CASSPGSNQPQHF. Written as DNA, the CDR3 is TGTGCCAGCAGCCCAGGGAGCAATCAGCCCCAGCATTTT. The chain joins TRBV5-6 to TRBJ1-5; possibly TRBD1 for D (5 bases). Germline V gene lookup returns CDR1 SGHDT and CDR2 YYEEEE. Trimming left V 4 bases short and J 1 base short, with 6 bases between. CDR3 length: 13 residues.

At least ten counts were recorded for this clonotype. The library was designed around alpha chains, so this beta chain is a stray read whose abundance carries little weight. The chain combines TRBV18 with TRBJ1-3, with TRBD1 as a possible D gene (5 bases). The CDR3 contains 16 residues. V was clipped by 4 bases and J by 0 bases, with 13 bases between them. The germline V gene has CDR1 KGHSH and CDR2 LQKENI. CDR3 loop: CASSRLGALSGNTIYF. The CDR3 region has the DNA TGTGCCAGCTCACGTTTAGGGGCGCTCTCTGGAAACACCATATATTTT.

This clonotype came up many times. This beta chain turned up in a library designed for alpha chains; as an off-target read, its abundance says little. The chain uses TRBV28 and TRBJ2-1, with 8 bases lining up with TRBD2. The CDR3 spans 18 residues. The V segment lost 6 bases and the J segment 4 bases; nucleotides outside the gene matches: 17. Germline V gives CDR1 MDHEN, CDR2 SYDVKM. The CDR3 protein is CASRQTGLGAGGYNEQFF. In nucleotides, the CDR3 is TGTGCCAGCAGACAAACGGGCTTAGGGGCGGGAGGATACAATGAGCAGTTCTTC.

This clonotype has at least ten counts. Little can be read into the size of this beta chain, an off-target read in a library designed for alpha chains. CDR3 sequence reads: CASSFLTSGAYEQYF. CDR3 DNA: TGCGCCAGCAGCTTCTTGACTAGCGGGGCCTACGAGCAGTACTTC. The chain uses TRBV5-1 and TRBJ2-7, with 11 bases that match TRBD2. CDR1 and CDR2 from the germline V gene are SGHRS and YFSETQ. CDR3 length: 15 residues. Trimming removed 2 bases from V and 2 bases from J; junction bases left unmatched: 3.

The table lists this clonotype with many counts. The size of this beta chain means little, since it is a stray read in a library made for alpha chains. This sequence joins TRBV2 and TRBJ2-2, with TRBD2 matching over 7 bases. CDR3 size: 14 residues. J gave up 5 bases and V 6 bases, and 6 bases lay outside the gene matches. Per the germline V gene, CDR1 is SNHLY and CDR2 is FYNNEI. CDR3 DNA sequence: TGTGCCAGCAGGGAGCGGGACGGAACCGGGGAGCTGTTTTTT. Residues: CASRERDGTGELFF.

This clonotype is judged medium-sized. This beta chain lies outside the target of a library built for alpha chains; its clone size means little. The chain couples TRBV29-1 to TRBJ2-7, with D tentatively TRBD2 (6 bases). Trimming pared 7 bases from V and 3 bases from J, leaving 7 bases between. Germline V gene sequence: CDR1 SQVTM, CDR2 ANQGSEA. CDR3 size: 10 residues. DNA of the CDR3: TGCAGCGCGGGAGACTACGAGCAGTACTTC. Translated, it gives CSAGDYEQYF.

This clonotype occurred many times. This beta chain is an off-target read within a library intended for alpha chains, so its frequency means little. V gene TRBV7-2 combines with J gene TRBJ2-1; 9 nucleotides align to TRBD2. The CDR3 length is 16 residues. V dropped 1 base and J dropped 2; count of bases not matched to a gene: 3. CDR1 is SGHTA, CDR2 FQGNSA, per germline. This CDR3 reads CASSLVAGGAYNEQFF. DNA for the CDR3: TGTGCCAGCAGCTTAGTGGCGGGAGGGGCCTACAATGAGCAGTTCTTC.

Remarks on this clonotype: Because the library targeted alpha chains, this beta chain is an off-target read whose size means little. The chain uses TRBV6-6 and TRBJ2-3; no clear D gene. V was clipped by 7 bases and J by 5 bases, with 10 bases between them. Germline CDR1 and CDR2: MNHNY and SVGAGI (reference sequence). The CDR3 totals 12 residues. CDR3 residues: CASTPHGDTQYF. The CDR3 DNA reads as TGTGCCAGCACCCCGCATGGAGATACGCAGTATTTT.

About this clonotype itself: This beta chain is a stray read from a library made for alpha chains; its abundance is not meaningful. CDR3 residues: CASSKASGVEDTQYF. CDR3 DNA sequence: TGTGCCAGCAGTAAGGCTAGCGGGGTGGAAGATACGCAGTATTTT. The chain has TRBV2 and TRBJ2-3; 9 bases line up with TRBD2. Germline CDR1 SNHLY, CDR2 FYNNEI. V was clipped by 5 bases and J by 5 bases; unmatched bases: 8. The CDR3 has 15 residues.

This clonotype was counted ten times or more. This beta chain represents an off-target read in a library built for alpha chains; its size is of limited meaning. The chain combines TRBV12-3 or TRBV12-4 with TRBJ1-4; no clear D gene. The CDR3 spans 15 residues. Trimming cost V 3 bases and J 7 bases, with 15 bases left between them. CDR3 sequence reads: CASSLRRQLSEKLFF. The CDR3 nucleotides are TGTGCCAGCAGTTTGCGACGGCAACTAAGTGAAAAACTGTTTTTT.

This clonotype is categorized as medium-sized. The size of this beta chain means little, since it is a stray read in a library made for alpha chains. The chain couples TRBV12-3 or TRBV12-4 to TRBJ2-5; D not certain. The V gene lost 2 bases and the J gene lost 1 base, with 8 bases spanning the gap. This CDR3 region has 14 residues. DNA of the CDR3: TGTGCCAGCAGTTTACCTGATACCCAAGAGACCCAGTACTTC. This encodes CASSLPDTQETQYF.